This TCR beta chain was observed in a study of blood T cell repertoires in COVID-19. Study-level information: Acute and convalescent COVID-19 samples came from the United States, Italy and Spain. From T cells, B-cell-depleted T cells, or PBMCs came the material, which was cDNA or gDNA.

Per the original data handling: Researchers report that nucleated cell counts were estimated from reference gene primer amplification. Data came from immunoSEQ multiplex PCR; TCRdb stores just in-frame clones and leaves some out. The V and J calls and clone size come from that table; D and trimming were worked out from the DNA. The data contain roughly 180,000 clones, roughly four fifths of them singletons. This CDR3 comprises 14 residues. Deletions cut 3 bases from V and 0 bases from J, with 5 bases between. From germline, CDR1 is SEHNR and CDR2 FQNEAQ (reference sequence). Sequencing used peripheral blood. The chain couples TRBV7-9 to TRBJ1-4, with D uncertain. This receptor was taken from a human donor in a cohort sampled during active COVID-19. The CDR3, as DNA: TGTGCCAGCAGCTTGGCGGCAACTAATGAAAAACTGTTTTTT. It translates to CASSLAATNEKLFF.